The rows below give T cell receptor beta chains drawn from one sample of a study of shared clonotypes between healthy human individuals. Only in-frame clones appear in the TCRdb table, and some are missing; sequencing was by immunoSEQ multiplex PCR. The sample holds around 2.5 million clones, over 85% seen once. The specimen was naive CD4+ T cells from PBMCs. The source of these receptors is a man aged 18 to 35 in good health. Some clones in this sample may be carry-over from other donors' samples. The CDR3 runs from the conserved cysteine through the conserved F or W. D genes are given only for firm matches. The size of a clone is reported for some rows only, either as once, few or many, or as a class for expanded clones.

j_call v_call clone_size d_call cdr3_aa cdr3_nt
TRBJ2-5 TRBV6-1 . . CASRKGQIQETQYF TGTGCCAGCAGGAAAGGACAGATCCAAGAGACCCAGTACTTC
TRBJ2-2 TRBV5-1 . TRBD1 CASRPTGGANTGELFF TGCGCCAGCAGACCGACAGGGGGCGCGAACACCGGGGAGCTGTTTTTT
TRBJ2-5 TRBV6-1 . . CASSEGRTVYQETQYF TGTGCCAGCAGTGAGGGTAGGACAGTGTACCAAGAGACCCAGTACTTC
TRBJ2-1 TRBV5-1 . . CASTPGTPPLNEQFF TGCGCCAGCACCCCCGGGACCCCTCCCCTTAATGAGCAGTTCTTC
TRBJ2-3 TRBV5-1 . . CASSFIPSGTDTQYF TGCGCCAGCAGCTTCATCCCTAGCGGCACAGATACGCAGTATTTT
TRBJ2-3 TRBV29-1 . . CSGLGSSTDTQYF TGCAGCGGACTGGGGTCTAGCACAGATACGCAGTATTTT
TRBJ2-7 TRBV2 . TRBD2 CASTKGISGIEQYF TGTGCCAGCACCAAAGGAATTAGCGGGATTGAGCAGTACTTC
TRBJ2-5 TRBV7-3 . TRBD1 CASSFNPGGRETQYF TGTGCCAGCAGCTTCAACCCAGGGGGTCGGGAGACCCAGTACTTC
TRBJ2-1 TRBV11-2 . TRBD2 CASSSLGLAISEQFF TGTGCCAGCAGCTCATTGGGACTAGCAATCTCGGAGCAGTTCTTC
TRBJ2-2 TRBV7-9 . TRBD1 CASSPRGLGELFF TGTGCCAGCAGCCCCAGGGGGCTCGGGGAGCTGTTTTTT
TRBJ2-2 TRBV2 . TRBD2 CASSGLAGEGELFF TGTGCCAGTTCCGGACTAGCGGGAGAAGGGGAGCTGTTTTTT
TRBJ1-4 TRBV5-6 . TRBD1 CASSLFRGTENEKLFF TGTGCCAGCAGTCTCTTTAGGGGGACAGAAAATGAAAAACTGTTTTTT
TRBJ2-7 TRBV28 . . CASSIRGYEQYF TGTGCCAGCAGTATCAGGGGCTACGAGCAGTACTTC
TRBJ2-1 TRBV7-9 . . CASSLSRGQFF TGTGCCAGCAGCTTATCCAGGGGGCAGTTCTTC
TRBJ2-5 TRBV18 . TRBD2 CASSPSRGGQETQYF TGTGCCAGCTCACCATCACGGGGGGGGCAAGAGACCCAGTACTTC
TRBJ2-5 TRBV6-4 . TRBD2 CASSDYGTSGRLQETQYF TGTGCCAGCAGTGACTATGGGACTAGCGGGAGGTTACAAGAGACCCAGTACTTC
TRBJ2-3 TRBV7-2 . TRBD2 CASSPRSGLVLTDTQYF TGTGCCAGCAGTCCCCGCTCAGGACTAGTACTAACAGATACGCAGTATTTT
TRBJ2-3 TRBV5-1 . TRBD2 CASSREGGPGLDTQYF TGCGCCAGCAGTAGGGAGGGAGGGCCCGGATTAGATACGCAGTATTTT
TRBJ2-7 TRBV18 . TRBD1 CASSAGQGAYEQYF TGTGCCAGCTCCGCGGGACAGGGGGCCTACGAGCAGTACTTC
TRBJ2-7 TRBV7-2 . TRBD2 CASSLASSGTSYEQYF TGTGCCAGCAGCTTAGCGTCTAGCGGGACCTCCTACGAGCAGTACTTC
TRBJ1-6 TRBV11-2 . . CASSLGRGWGRNNSPLHF TGTGCCAGCAGCTTAGGGAGGGGTTGGGGGAGGAATAATTCACCCCTCCACTTT
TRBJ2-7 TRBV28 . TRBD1 CASSQDRGGYYEQYF TGTGCCAGCAGCCAGGACAGGGGAGGGTACTACGAGCAGTACTTC
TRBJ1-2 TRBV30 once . CAWSVRSGYTF TGTGCCTGGAGTGTCCGGTCGGGCTACACCTTC
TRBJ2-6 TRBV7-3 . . CASSPRRTVDSSGANVLTF TGTGCCAGCAGCCCCCGCCGGACGGTGGACAGCTCTGGGGCCAACGTCCTGACTTTC
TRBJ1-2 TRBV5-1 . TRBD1 CASSLENRGLGYTF TGCGCCAGCAGCTTGGAGAACAGGGGGTTAGGCTACACCTTC
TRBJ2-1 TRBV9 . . CASSANPLDNEQFF TGTGCCAGCAGCGCCAATCCCCTTGATAATGAGCAGTTCTTC
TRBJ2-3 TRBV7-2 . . CASSLWGPSTDTQYF TGTGCCAGCAGCCTCTGGGGCCCATCCACAGATACGCAGTATTTT
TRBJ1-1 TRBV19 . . CASRLKGVVSTEAFF TGTGCCAGTCGCCTGAAGGGGGTGGTTAGTACTGAAGCTTTCTTT
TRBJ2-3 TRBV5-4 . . CASSLAAGTYTDTQYF TGTGCCAGCAGCTTGGCCGCAGGGACGTACACAGATACGCAGTATTTT
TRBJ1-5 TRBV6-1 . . CASSEAGLNQPQHF TGTGCCAGCAGTGAAGCAGGTCTGAATCAGCCCCAGCATTTT
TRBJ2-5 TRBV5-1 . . CASRLSEETQYF TGCGCCAGCAGACTCTCAGAGGAGACCCAGTACTTC
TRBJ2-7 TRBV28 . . CASSSPLGPNEQYF TGTGCCAGCAGTTCCCCGTTGGGCCCGAACGAGCAGTACTTC
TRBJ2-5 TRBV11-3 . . CASSSDFPRVETQYF TGTGCCAGCAGCTCGGACTTTCCCCGGGTGGAGACCCAGTACTTC
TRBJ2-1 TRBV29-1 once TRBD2 CSVEGPFARGDYEQFF TGCAGCGTTGAAGGCCCCTTCGCCCGGGGGGACTATGAGCAGTTCTTC
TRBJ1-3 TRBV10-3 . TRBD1 CAISPDRGQNGSGNTIYF TGTGCCATCAGCCCGGACAGGGGGCAGAATGGCTCTGGAAACACCATATATTTT
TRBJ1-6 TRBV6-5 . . CASSYSISGQGSPLHF TGTGCCAGCAGTTACTCGATTTCAGGGCAGGGCTCACCCCTCCACTTT
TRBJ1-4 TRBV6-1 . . CASSEAGGNEKLFF TGTGCCAGCAGTGAAGCAGGGGGGAATGAAAAACTGTTTTTT
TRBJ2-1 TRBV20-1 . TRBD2 CSPRDYQFF TGCAGTCCCCGGGACTACCAGTTCTTC
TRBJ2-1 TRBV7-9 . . CASSFYATEQFF TGTGCCAGCAGCTTCTACGCGACAGAGCAGTTCTTC
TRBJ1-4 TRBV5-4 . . CASSQNLHGTWEKLFF TGTGCCAGCAGCCAAAACCTTCACGGGACTTGGGAAAAACTGTTTTTT
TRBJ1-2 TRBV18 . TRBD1 CASSPQGTANNYGYTF TGTGCCAGCTCACCACAAGGGACAGCCAATAACTATGGCTACACCTTC